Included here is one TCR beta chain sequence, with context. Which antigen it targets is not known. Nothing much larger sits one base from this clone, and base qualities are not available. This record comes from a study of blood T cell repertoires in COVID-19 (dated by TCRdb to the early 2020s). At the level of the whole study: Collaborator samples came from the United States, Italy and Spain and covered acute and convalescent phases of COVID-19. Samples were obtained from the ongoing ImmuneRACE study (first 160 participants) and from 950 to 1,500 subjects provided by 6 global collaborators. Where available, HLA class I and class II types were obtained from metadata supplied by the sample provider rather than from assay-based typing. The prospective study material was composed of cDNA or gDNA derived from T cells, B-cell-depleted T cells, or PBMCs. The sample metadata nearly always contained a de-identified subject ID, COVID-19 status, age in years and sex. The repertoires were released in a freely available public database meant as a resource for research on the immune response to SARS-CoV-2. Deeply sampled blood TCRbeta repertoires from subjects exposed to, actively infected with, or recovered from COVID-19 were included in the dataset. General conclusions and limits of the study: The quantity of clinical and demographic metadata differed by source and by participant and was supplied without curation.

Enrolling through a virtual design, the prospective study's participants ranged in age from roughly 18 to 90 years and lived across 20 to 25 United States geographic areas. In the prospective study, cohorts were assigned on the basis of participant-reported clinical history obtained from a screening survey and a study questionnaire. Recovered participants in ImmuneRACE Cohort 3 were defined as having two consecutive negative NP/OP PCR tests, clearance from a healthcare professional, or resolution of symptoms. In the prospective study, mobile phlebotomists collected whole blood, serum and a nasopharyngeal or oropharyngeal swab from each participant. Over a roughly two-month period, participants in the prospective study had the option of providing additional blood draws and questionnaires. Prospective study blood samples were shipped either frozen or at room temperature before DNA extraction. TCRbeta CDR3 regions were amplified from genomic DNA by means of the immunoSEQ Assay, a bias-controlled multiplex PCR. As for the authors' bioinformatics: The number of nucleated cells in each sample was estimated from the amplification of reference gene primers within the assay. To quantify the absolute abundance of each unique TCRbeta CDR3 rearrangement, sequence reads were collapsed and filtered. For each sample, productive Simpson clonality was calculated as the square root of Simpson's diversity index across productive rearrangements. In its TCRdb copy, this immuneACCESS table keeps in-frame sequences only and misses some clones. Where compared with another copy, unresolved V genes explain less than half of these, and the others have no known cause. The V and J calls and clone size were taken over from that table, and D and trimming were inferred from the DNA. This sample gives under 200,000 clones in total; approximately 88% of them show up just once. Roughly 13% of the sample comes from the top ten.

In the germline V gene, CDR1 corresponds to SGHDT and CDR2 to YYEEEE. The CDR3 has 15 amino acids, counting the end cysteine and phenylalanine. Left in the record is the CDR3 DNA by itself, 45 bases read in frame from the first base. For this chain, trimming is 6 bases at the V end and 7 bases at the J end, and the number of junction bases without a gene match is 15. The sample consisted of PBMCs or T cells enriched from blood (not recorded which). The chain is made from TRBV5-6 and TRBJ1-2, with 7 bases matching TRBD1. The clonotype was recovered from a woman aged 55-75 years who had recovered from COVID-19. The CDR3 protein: CASNIGPGGRGGYTF. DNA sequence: TGTGCCAGCAACATCGGGCCAGGGGGTAGAGGTGGCTACACCTTC.